Following are 27 T cell receptor beta chains from one sample sequenced in a study of cytomegalovirus exposure and HLA in healthy donors. Vbeta (60) and Jbeta (13) primers were used in the PCR. Sequenced by immunoSEQ multiplex PCR; TCRdb stores in-frame clones only, minus some. The sample consists of approximately 150,000 clones, approximately 70% of them appearing once. The specimen was PBMCs. The receptors originated from a woman aged 55-70 years in good health and CMV-seronegative.

V and J are TRBV2 and TRBJ2-7, with D uncertain. Germline lookup yields CDR1 SNHLY and CDR2 FYNNEI. V lost 4 bases, J lost 0 bases, and 7 bases lay in between. The CDR3 is made up of 13 amino acids. The CDR3 region is CASSVEVSYEQYF. The CDR3 DNA is TGTGCCAGCAGTGTCGAGGTCTCCTACGAGCAGTACTTC. Complete variable domain (other parts from reference TRBV2 and TRBJ2-7): EPEVTQTPSHQVTQMGQEVILRCVPISNHLYFYWYRQILGQKVEFLVSFYNNEISEKSEIFDDQFSVERPDGSNFTLKIRSTKLEDSAMYFCASSVEVSYEQYFGPGTRLTVT.

This rearrangement joins TRBV6-1 to TRBJ2-6; 8 nucleotides line up with TRBD2. Germline V lookup: CDR1 MNHNS, CDR2 SASEGT. The CDR3 consists of 16 residues. V trimming: 2 bases; J trimming: 2 bases; junction bases outside the gene matches: 2. CDR3: CASSETGGAGANVLTF. In nucleotides, the CDR3 is TGTGCCAGCAGTGAAACGGGGGGGGCTGGGGCCAACGTCCTGACTTTC.

The CDR3, as DNA: TGCGCCAGCAGCCCCACGAGACTGAGTGGCACAGATACGCAGTATTTT. Translated: CASSPTRLSGTDTQYF. The chain has TRBV4-3 and TRBJ2-3; D call uncertain. Germline V gene lookup returns CDR1 LGHNA and CDR2 YSLEER. This CDR3 region has 16 residues. Trimming removed 4 bases from V and 1 base from J, with 15 bases in between.

The rearrangement uses TRBV5-4 and TRBJ2-1; 9 nucleotides match TRBD2. The length of the CDR3 is 15 residues. V gave up 2 bases and J gave up 7 bases; unmatched junction bases: 7. Looked up from germline, CDR1 is SGHNT and CDR2 is YYREEE (reference sequence). Here the CDR3 reads CASSFQAGGDNEQFF. As DNA, the CDR3 is TGTGCCAGCAGCTTTCAAGCGGGAGGAGATAATGAGCAGTTCTTC.

The chain couples TRBV7-2 to TRBJ2-2; 7 positions agree with TRBD2. CDR3 size: 15 residues. The V and J ends lost 5 bases and 1 base, in that order; junction bases with no gene match: 4. CDR1 and CDR2 from the germline V gene are SGHTA and FQGNSA. This chain's CDR3 is CASSLSSGNTGELFF. The CDR3 DNA sequence: TGTGCCAGCAGCCTCTCTAGCGGGAACACCGGGGAGCTGTTTTTT.

The V gene is TRBV18, the J gene TRBJ1-4, with a possible D match to TRBD1 (5 bases). The V end was cut by 6 bases, the J end by 0 bases, with 17 bases between. The CDR3 loop spans 17 amino acids. Germline assignment: CDR1 KGHSH and CDR2 LQKENI. CDR3 DNA sequence: TGTGCCAGCTCCCCCCTTATGATAGGGGCAACTAATGAAAAACTGTTTTTT. It codes for CASSPLMIGATNEKLFF. Filled out from reference TRBV18 and TRBJ1-4, the complete variable domain reads NAGVMQNPRHLVRRRGQEARLRCSPMKGHSHVYWYRQLPEEGLKFMVYLQKENIIDESGMPKERFSAEFPKEGPSILRIQQVVRGDSAAYFCASSPLMIGATNEKLFFGSGTQLSVL.

This chain joins TRBV5-1 and TRBJ1-1; D is perhaps TRBD1 (5 bases). The CDR3 length is 15 residues. Trimming took 0 bases from V and 0 from J, leaving 9 bases between them. Germline CDR1 and CDR2: SGHRS and YFSETQ. CDR3 amino acids: CASSLGQGLNTEAFF. The CDR3 nucleotides read TGCGCCAGCAGCTTGGGGCAGGGCCTGAACACTGAAGCTTTCTTT.

This clone occurred a few times. The chain carries TRBV7-9 and TRBJ2-3, with 9 positions matching TRBD2. CDR1 is SEHNR and CDR2 is FQNEAQ in the germline V gene (reference sequence). V lost 5 bases to trimming and J lost 9 bases; unmatched junction nucleotides: 18. The CDR3 spans 17 residues. The CDR3 bases are TGTGCCAGCAGCCGCTTCCCAGCGGGAGGTGTTCATGAAACGCAGTATTTT. This encodes CASSRFPAGGVHETQYF.

J is TRBJ1-3 and V is TRBV5-6; the D is unclear. The CDR3 covers 14 residues. Germline V lookup: CDR1 SGHDT, CDR2 YYEEEE. The V gene lost 0 bases and the J gene lost 1 base, with 5 bases spanning the gap. The CDR3 here is CASSLGGSGNTIYF. The CDR3 coding sequence is TGTGCCAGCAGCTTGGGCGGTTCTGGAAACACCATATATTTT.

The chain is built from TRBV10-3 and TRBJ2-1, with 9 positions matching TRBD2. Germline V gene sequence: CDR1 ENHRY, CDR2 SYGVKD. With 4 bases clipped from V and 5 bases from J, the junction kept 3 bases outside the gene matches. The CDR3 is 14 residues long. Written as DNA, the CDR3 is TGTGCCATCAGTGCTAGCGGGGCCAACAATGAGCAGTTCTTC. Translating it yields CAISASGANNEQFF.

This clone has more than one count but fewer than ten. CDR3 residues: CASSVDRGASSYEQYF. DNA for the CDR3: TGTGCCAGCAGTGTCGACAGGGGGGCTAGCTCCTACGAGCAGTACTTC. V usage is TRBV27 and J usage is TRBJ2-7, with 9 positions matching TRBD1. Unmatched junction bases numbered 8, after V lost 5 bases and J lost 0 bases. Germline CDR1 MNHEY, CDR2 SMNVEV (reference sequence). This CDR3 has 16 amino acids.

This clone came up a few times. The chain links TRBV12-5 to TRBJ1-2; D perhaps matches TRBD1 (6 bases). CDR1 and CDR2 from the germline V gene are LGHNT and FRNRAP. This CDR3 is built from 14 residues. Trimming left V 5 bases short and J 5 bases short, with 15 bases between. The CDR3 sequence: CASGIQGGGYGYTF. The CDR3 bases are TGTGCTAGTGGTATACAGGGAGGGGGGTATGGCTACACCTTC.

CDR3 sequence reads: CASSSGTLSSYNEQFF. DNA of the CDR3: TGTGCCAGCAGCTCCGGGACTCTCAGCTCCTACAATGAGCAGTTCTTC. This chain links TRBV7-8 with TRBJ2-1, with D possibly matching TRBD2 (6 bases). CDR1 and CDR2 from the germline V gene are SGHVS and FQNEAQ. The CDR3 contains 16 residues. With 4 bases removed from V and 0 bases from J, the gap between germline ends came to 13 bases.

This chain joins TRBV19 and TRBJ1-1; D is undetermined. The CDR3 length is 13 residues. V was clipped by 7 bases and J by 10 bases, with 19 bases between them. Looked up from germline, CDR1 is LNHDA and CDR2 is SQIVND (reference sequence). In DNA, the CDR3 is TGTGCCAGTACCCCAGGAGCGGAGTTAATAGCTTTCTTT. Its translation is CASTPGAELIAFF.

The chain uses TRBV6-1 and TRBJ1-2; 9 bases map to TRBD1. From germline, CDR1 is MNHNS and CDR2 SASEGT. J gave up 8 bases and V 6 bases, and 7 bases lay outside the gene matches. The CDR3 extends over 13 amino acids. CDR3 loop: CASSGGQGKGYTF. For the CDR3, the DNA is TGTGCCAGCAGCGGGGGACAGGGAAAGGGCTACACCTTC.

The gene calls are TRBV11-3 and TRBJ2-7; the match to TRBD1 covers 8 bases. Germline V CDR1 and CDR2: SGHNT, YENEEA. Unmatched junction bases numbered 14, after V lost 5 bases and J lost 5 bases. CDR3 length equals 16 residues. For the CDR3, the DNA is TGTGCCAGCAGCGCCGGGGCAGGGGGCGCGCTCAACGAGCAGTACTTC. It encodes CASSAGAGGALNEQYF.

This sequence joins TRBV9 and TRBJ2-5; a weak D match, TRBD1 (5 bases). Per the germline V gene, CDR1 is SGDLS and CDR2 is YYNGEE. CDR3 length equals 14 residues. The V end was cut by 0 bases, the J end by 1 base, with 7 bases between. CDR3 coding DNA: TGTGCCAGCAGCGTAGGACAGTCCCAAGAGACCCAGTACTTC. Protein sequence: CASSVGQSQETQYF.

This clone was observed a few times. This chain joins TRBV27 and TRBJ2-3; TRBD2 matches at 11 bases. The germline gives CDR1 MNHEY, CDR2 SMNVEV (reference sequence). This CDR3 is built from 16 residues. V was pared by 1 base and J by 5 bases, with 5 bases of the junction left unmatched. In nucleotides, the CDR3 is TGTGCCAGCAGTTTATTTAGCGGGGGGGCCGGAGATACGCAGTATTTT. As protein: CASSLFSGGAGDTQYF.

The chain joins TRBV2 to TRBJ2-7, with 10 nucleotides matching TRBD1. With 2 bases clipped from V and 5 bases from J, the junction kept 3 bases outside the gene matches. The CDR3 is 14 residues long. Germline CDR1 is SNHLY and CDR2 is FYNNEI. CDR3 loop: CASSEFGQGDEQYF. The CDR3 DNA sequence: TGTGCCAGCAGTGAATTTGGACAGGGGGACGAGCAGTACTTC.

CDR3 DNA sequence: TGTGCCAGCAGTTTCCGCGACAGCTATGGCTACACCTTC. It is translated as CASSFRDSYGYTF. This chain uses TRBV27 with TRBJ1-2; D possibly corresponds to TRBD1 (5 bases). Looked up from germline, CDR1 is MNHEY and CDR2 is SMNVEV (reference sequence). The CDR3 length is 13 residues. The ends were cut back, 3 bases at V and 4 bases at J, with 9 bases in the middle.

This chain uses TRBV5-8 with TRBJ2-1, with D possibly TRBD1 on 5 matching bases. CDR3 size: 13 residues. Germline V gene data show CDR1 as SGHTS and CDR2 as YDEGEE. V was clipped by 7 bases and J by 1 base, with 9 bases between them. The CDR3 here is CASLGPSYNEQFF. Written as DNA, the CDR3 is TGTGCCAGCTTGGGGCCTTCCTACAATGAGCAGTTCTTC.

The chain combines TRBV2 with TRBJ2-7; tentatively, D is TRBD1 (6 bases). V lost 7 bases, J lost 2 bases, and 12 bases lay in between. CDR1 is SNHLY and CDR2 is FYNNEI in the germline V gene. There are 13 residues in the CDR3. The CDR3 bases are TGTGCCAGCACCAGGGACATAACCTACGAGCAGTACTTC. Encoded protein: CASTRDITYEQYF.

As for this clone: Other nucleotide sequences from this sample produce the same CDR3. This sequence joins TRBV5-1 and TRBJ2-3, with TRBD2 matching 8 bases. CDR1 and CDR2 (germline): SGHRS, YFSETQ. The CDR3 totals 17 residues. J lost 3 bases, V lost 0 bases, and 9 bases had no gene match. The CDR3 DNA reads TGCGCCAGCAGCTTGGGCCCAGCCAGCGGGAGAACAGATACGCAGTATTTT. It specifies CASSLGPASGRTDTQYF.

This chain links TRBV11-1 with TRBJ1-1; TRBD1 aligns across 8 bases. Trimming at V came to 1 base and at J to 8 bases, leaving 6 bases not matched to a gene. The CDR3 length is 14 residues. CDR1 is SGHAT, CDR2 FQDESV, per germline (reference sequence). CDR3: CASSLGAGGVEAFF. The DNA for the CDR3 is TGTGCCAGCAGCTTAGGAGCAGGGGGCGTGGAAGCTTTCTTT.

The genes are TRBV6-1 and TRBJ2-4, with D tentatively TRBD2 (6 bases). V lost 2 bases, J lost 0 bases, and 11 bases lay in between. CDR1 is MNHNS and CDR2 is SASEGT in the germline V gene. The length of the CDR3 is 16 residues. In DNA, the CDR3 is TGTGCCAGCAGTGAACTGGGACTTGGAGCCAAAAACATTCAGTACTTC. Protein sequence: CASSELGLGAKNIQYF.

This clone was seen a handful of times. The V and J genes are TRBV7-2 and TRBJ2-2, with no clear D. V lost 3 bases and J lost 6, with 8 bases in between. Germline V gene lookup returns CDR1 SGHTA and CDR2 FQGNSA. This CDR3 region has 13 residues. Here the CDR3 DNA reads TGTGCCAGCAGCTTTGGGCAGGCCGGGGAGCTGTTTTTT. The encoded protein is CASSFGQAGELFF.

In DNA, the CDR3 is TGTGCCAGCACTTCCGGGACAGGGCGTACCGGGGAGCTGTTTTTT. Translated: CASTSGTGRTGELFF. The genes are TRBV2 and TRBJ2-2, with 9 bases matching TRBD1. Losses at the gene ends were 7 bases for V and 5 bases for J; bases not matched to a gene: 8. Germline CDR1 and CDR2: SNHLY and FYNNEI. This CDR3 has 15 amino acids.